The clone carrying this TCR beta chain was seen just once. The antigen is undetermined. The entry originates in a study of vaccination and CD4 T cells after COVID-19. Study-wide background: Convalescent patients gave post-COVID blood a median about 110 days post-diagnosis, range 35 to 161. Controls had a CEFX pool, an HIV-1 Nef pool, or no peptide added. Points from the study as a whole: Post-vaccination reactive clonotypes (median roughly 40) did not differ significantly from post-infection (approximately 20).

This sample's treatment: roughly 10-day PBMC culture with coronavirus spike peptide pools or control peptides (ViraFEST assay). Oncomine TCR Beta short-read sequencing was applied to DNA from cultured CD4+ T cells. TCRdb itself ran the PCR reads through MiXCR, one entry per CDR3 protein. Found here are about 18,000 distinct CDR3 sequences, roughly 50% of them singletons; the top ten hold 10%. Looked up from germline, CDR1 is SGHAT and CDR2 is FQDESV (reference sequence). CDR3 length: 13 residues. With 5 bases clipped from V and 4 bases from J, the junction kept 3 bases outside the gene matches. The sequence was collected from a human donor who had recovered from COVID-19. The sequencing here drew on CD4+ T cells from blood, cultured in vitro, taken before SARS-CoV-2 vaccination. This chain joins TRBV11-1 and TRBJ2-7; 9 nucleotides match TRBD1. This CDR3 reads CASSRDREYEQYF. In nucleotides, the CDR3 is TGTGCCAGCAGCCGGGACAGGGAATACGAGCAGTACTTC.